The clone carrying this TCR beta chain was found once. The antigen is undetermined. This sample stems from a study of shared clonotypes between healthy human individuals. Turning to the study itself: Each donor's CD4 naive and CD4 memory cells filled three plates apiece, CD8 naive two, and CD8 memory one. Whole-study findings and limits: Researchers found naive subsets generally carried larger estimated richness than memory subsets.

The repertoire was sequenced with immunoSEQ multiplex PCR; TCRdb's copy has only in-frame clones and lacks some. The sample shows hundreds of thousands of clones, 92% of them seen only once. J was trimmed by 6 bases and V by 3 bases; bases with no gene match: 16. The CDR3 totals 17 residues. Germline V gives CDR1 SGHVS, CDR2 FQNEAQ. Only CD45RO-negative cells positively selected for CCR7 counted as naive CD8 cells, so terminally differentiated effector memory CD45RA+ cells were excluded. Healthy adults negative for HIV, lacking recent acute infections or vaccinations, served as donors. The chain has TRBV7-8 and TRBJ2-7; 8 positions agree with TRBD2. This TCR was recovered from a man under 40 in good health. Sequencing was done on a sample of naive CD8+ T cells sorted from blood. CDR3 residues: CASSFREAPGGLREQYF. The CDR3 nucleotides are TGTGCCAGCAGCTTCCGCGAGGCCCCGGGAGGGTTGCGCGAGCAGTACTTC.